These 32 T cell receptor beta chains were all obtained from the same sample, sequenced in a study of blood T cell repertoires in COVID-19. Sequencing used immunoSEQ multiplex PCR; TCRdb keeps in-frame clones, though not all of them. The profile covers fewer than 250,000 clones, with around 83% appearing a single time and about 7.4% taken by the ten largest. The specimen was peripheral blood. Receptors were obtained from a woman aged 45-65 years with acute or convalescent COVID-19.

The chain recombines TRBV7-9 with TRBJ2-1; D remains ambiguous. Germline CDR1 and CDR2: SEHNR and FQNEAQ (reference sequence). This CDR3 comprises 13 residues. The V end lost 0 bases, the J end lost 4 bases, and 4 bases lay between the germline ends. CDR3 amino acids: CASSLAQYNEQFF. CDR3 DNA sequence: TGTGCCAGCAGCTTAGCACAGTACAATGAGCAGTTCTTC.

The J gene is TRBJ1-1, the V gene TRBV29-1; D is possibly TRBD1 (5 bases). V was trimmed by 1 base and J by 3 bases, leaving 12 bases between them. Germline-derived CDR1 and CDR2 are SQVTM and ANQGSEA. The CDR3 extends over 14 amino acids. CDR3 sequence reads: CSVEGVSRDTEAFF. CDR3 sequence (DNA): TGCAGCGTTGAAGGGGTCAGCAGGGACACTGAAGCTTTCTTT.

V usage is TRBV2 and J usage is TRBJ1-2; 11 bases map to TRBD1. J gave up 2 bases and V 6 bases, and 5 bases lay outside the gene matches. This CDR3 is built from 15 residues. Germline CDR1 and CDR2: SNHLY and FYNNEI. The CDR3, as DNA: TGTGCCAGCAGGGGAGGGACAGGGGGGAACTATGGCTACACCTTC. It encodes CASRGGTGGNYGYTF.

The sample holds a few counts of this clone. The chain uses TRBV6-2 or TRBV6-3 and TRBJ2-3, with D perhaps matching TRBD2 (6 bases). CDR1 and CDR2 from the germline V gene are MNHEY and SVGEGT. Trimming removed 5 bases at V and 3 bases at J, with 15 bases between. The CDR3 has 15 amino acids. CDR3: CASSRWGVTTDTQYF. The CDR3 region has the DNA TGTGCCAGCAGTCGCTGGGGGGTAACTACAGATACGCAGTATTTT.

In DNA form, the CDR3 reads TGTGCCAGCAGGGGGACTCCTCCCTCTGGAAACACCATATATTTT. It translates to CASRGTPPSGNTIYF. V gene TRBV28 combines with J gene TRBJ1-3; perhaps TRBD1 as D (5 bases). Germline V gene sequence: CDR1 MDHEN, CDR2 SYDVKM. V dropped 6 bases and J dropped 0 bases, with 12 bases sitting between them. The CDR3 has 15 residues.

A few counts support this clone. The chain is built from TRBV10-3 and TRBJ2-7, with TRBD2 identical over 10 bases. Per germline, CDR1 ENHRY and CDR2 SYGVKD. The junction had 13 bases not matched to a gene; V was cut back by 8 bases and J by 0 bases. This CDR3 contains 17 residues. CDR3 residues: CAIASSLAGPSSYEQYF. CDR3 sequence (DNA): TGTGCCATCGCCTCATCACTAGCGGGACCTAGCTCCTACGAGCAGTACTTC.

The V call is TRBV29-1, the J call TRBJ2-5; D uncertain. The CDR3 loop spans 11 amino acids. Trimming cost V 3 bases and J 2 bases, with 4 bases left between them. The germline V gene encodes CDR1 SQVTM and CDR2 ANQGSEA. Written as DNA, the CDR3 is TGCAGCGTTGACAGTCAAGAGACCCAGTACTTC. Protein: CSVDSQETQYF.

The genes are TRBV19 and TRBJ1-5; TRBD1 is a possible D gene (5 bases). This CDR3 contains 16 residues. Per the germline V gene, CDR1 is LNHDA and CDR2 is SQIVND (reference sequence). V was pared by 3 bases and J by 5 bases, with 17 bases between. CDR3 DNA sequence: TGTGCCAGTAGTATTAATCCCGGGACGGGGGATCAGCCCCAGCATTTT. As protein: CASSINPGTGDQPQHF.

The chain links TRBV7-8 to TRBJ2-7, with 7 bases identical to TRBD1. Germline CDR1 and CDR2: SGHVS and FQNEAQ. The J segment lost 2 bases and the V segment lost 4 bases, leaving 5 bases of the junction unmatched. CDR3 length: 14 residues. The CDR3 region is CASSWTGNTYEQYF. CDR3 in DNA: TGTGCCAGCAGCTGGACAGGAAACACCTACGAGCAGTACTTC.

The V call is TRBV5-5, the J call TRBJ1-2; D perhaps matches TRBD1 (5 bases). CDR1 and CDR2 (germline): SGHKS, YYEKEE (reference sequence). CDR3 length equals 13 residues. With 0 bases removed from V and 8 bases from J, the gap between germline ends came to 11 bases. The CDR3 spells CASSLGRGEGYTF. CDR3 bases: TGTGCCAGCAGCTTGGGAAGGGGCGAAGGCTACACCTTC. The full variable domain, in which reference TRBV5-5 and TRBJ1-2 provide the parts outside the CDR3, is DAGVTQSPTHLIKTRGQQVTLRCSPISGHKSVSWYQQVLGQGPQFIFQYYEKEERGRGNFPDRFSARQFPNYSSELNVNALLLGDSALYLCASSLGRGEGYTFGSGTRLTVV.

This sequence joins TRBV6-5 and TRBJ2-3, with 10 positions matching TRBD1. V lost 7 bases to trimming and J lost 4 bases; unmatched junction nucleotides: 5. The CDR3 has 14 amino acids. From germline, CDR1 is MNHEY and CDR2 SVGAGI. The CDR3 here is CASTRDRGSDTQYF. The CDR3 DNA reads as TGTGCCAGCACCCGGGACAGGGGCTCAGATACGCAGTATTTT.

The chain uses TRBV30 and TRBJ1-1; tentative D call: TRBD1 (5 bases). The CDR3 extends over 15 amino acids. V was pared by 3 bases and J by 4 bases, with 18 bases between. Looked up from germline, CDR1 is GTSNPN and CDR2 is SVGIG (reference sequence). CDR3 residues: CAWRALYRSGTEAFF. For the CDR3, the DNA is TGTGCCTGGAGGGCCTTGTACAGGTCGGGCACTGAAGCTTTCTTT.

The gene calls are TRBV5-1 and TRBJ1-1; unclear D gene. CDR1 and CDR2 (germline): SGHRS, YFSETQ. The CDR3 has 13 amino acids. The V gene lost 2 bases and the J gene lost 5 bases, with 10 bases spanning the gap. The CDR3 spells CASSFSQATEAFF. In DNA, the CDR3 is TGCGCCAGCAGCTTTTCGCAGGCAACTGAAGCTTTCTTT.

About this clone: Other nucleotide sequences in the sample specify the same CDR3. The V and J genes are TRBV11-2 and TRBJ1-1; D may be TRBD1 (5 bases). V lost 5 bases to trimming and J lost 3 bases, with 10 bases between them. Germline V CDR1 and CDR2: SGHAT, FQNNGV. The CDR3 consists of 13 residues. The chain's CDR3 is CASSLDRDTEAFF. In nucleotides, the CDR3 is TGTGCCAGCAGCCTTGACAGAGACACTGAAGCTTTCTTT.

The CDR3 DNA reads TGCGCCAGCAGCCAAAGGACAGGGGAGGCTTATGGCTACACCTTC. It is translated as CASSQRTGEAYGYTF. The J gene is TRBJ1-2, the V gene TRBV4-1; 9 nucleotides align to TRBD1. The CDR3 contains 15 residues. Germline V gene data show CDR1 as MGHRA and CDR2 as YSYEKL. The V and J ends lost 2 bases and 5 bases, in that order; junction bases with no gene match: 6.

The chain recombines TRBV4-2 with TRBJ2-6, with D perhaps TRBD2 (5 bases). This CDR3 comprises 16 residues. V was clipped by 0 bases and J by 9 bases, with 15 bases between them. Germline V gene lookup returns CDR1 LGHNA and CDR2 YNFKEQ. The CDR3 here is CASSQEWKSGVNVLTF. CDR3 bases: TGTGCCAGCAGCCAAGAGTGGAAGAGCGGCGTCAACGTCCTGACTTTC.

This chain joins TRBV10-1 and TRBJ2-5; 7 bases agree with TRBD1. V lost 5 bases to trimming and J lost 3 bases; unmatched junction nucleotides: 3. The CDR3 is 13 residues long. From germline, CDR1 is WNHNN and CDR2 SYGVQD (reference sequence). The CDR3, as DNA: TGCGCCAGCAGTCCCAGGGGGAAAGAGACCCAGTACTTC. This sequence encodes CASSPRGKETQYF.

The chain is built from TRBV19 and TRBJ1-2; TRBD1 matches 8 bases. The ends lost 7 bases at V and 4 bases at J; junction bases unmatched: 8. This CDR3 contains 14 residues. Germline CDR1 is LNHDA and CDR2 is SQIVND (reference sequence). CDR3 sequence: CASTPQGGTYGYTF. DNA of the CDR3: TGTGCCAGTACCCCACAGGGGGGGACCTATGGCTACACCTTC.

The chain uses TRBV28 and TRBJ1-3; D remains unclear. Trimming stripped 9 bases from V and 4 bases from J, with 16 bases between. The CDR3 is 14 amino acids. Germline V gene lookup returns CDR1 MDHEN and CDR2 SYDVKM. The DNA for the CDR3 is TGTGCCAGTGTTATCACGGGTTCCGGAAACACCATATATTTT. Translated, it gives CASVITGSGNTIYF.

The chain employs TRBV5-6 and TRBJ2-3; D is unresolved. The V end lost 4 bases, the J end lost 3 bases, and 6 bases lay between the germline ends. Per germline, CDR1 SGHDT and CDR2 YYEEEE. The CDR3 extends over 12 amino acids. This CDR3 reads CASSKQTDTQYF. Here the CDR3 DNA reads TGTGCCAGCAGCAAGCAAACAGATACGCAGTATTTT.

The chain recombines TRBV12-3 or TRBV12-4 with TRBJ2-2, with 7 positions matching TRBD2. The CDR3 consists of 10 residues. The ends lost 8 bases at V and 13 bases at J; junction bases unmatched: 4. CDR3 bases: TGTGCCAGCTGGGAGGGTGGGCTGTTTTTT. This sequence encodes CASWEGGLFF.

To note about this clone: An end of the junction does not agree with germline; a read error may underlie this. The chain joins TRBV7-7 to TRBJ2-1; the D gene is possibly TRBD1 (5 bases). The CDR3 is 14 residues long. Germline-derived CDR1 and CDR2 are SSHAT and FNYEAQ (reference sequence). CDR3 DNA: TGTGCTAGCAGCTTCGCAGGGAACTACAATGAGCAGTTCTTC. This gives the protein CASSFAGNYNEQFF.

The rearrangement uses TRBV5-6 and TRBJ2-4; a weak D match, TRBD1 (6 bases). Germline values: CDR1 SGHDT, CDR2 YYEEEE. The CDR3 totals 14 residues. The ends were cut back, 0 bases at V and 8 bases at J, with 12 bases in the middle. The CDR3 region has the DNA TGTGCCAGCAGCTTGGGGACAGTAAGGGACATTCAGTACTTC. Encoded protein: CASSLGTVRDIQYF.

About this clone itself: Given a far larger clone just one base away, this is likely a sequencing read error. The CDR3 region is CACRAGLDETQYF. CDR3 bases: TGTGCCTGCAGGGCGGGACTGGATGAGACCCAGTACTTC. This chain joins TRBV2 and TRBJ2-5; D possibly corresponds to TRBD2 (6 bases). Germline loops: CDR1 SNHLY, CDR2 FYNNEI. The CDR3 totals 13 residues.

The rearrangement links TRBV5-5 to TRBJ1-2; 8 nucleotides match TRBD1. Unmatched junction bases numbered 18, after V lost 4 bases and J lost 7 bases. Germline assignment: CDR1 SGHKS and CDR2 YYEKEE (reference sequence). CDR3 length: 17 residues. DNA for the CDR3: TGTGCCAGCAGCCGCGCTAATAGGGGACAGGACCTTTCTGGCTACACCTTC. Protein: CASSRANRGQDLSGYTF. The full variable domain, completed using reference TRBV5-5 and TRBJ1-2, is DAGVTQSPTHLIKTRGQQVTLRCSPISGHKSVSWYQQVLGQGPQFIFQYYEKEERGRGNFPDRFSARQFPNYSSELNVNALLLGDSALYLCASSRANRGQDLSGYTFGSGTRLTVV.

This chain links TRBV7-2 with TRBJ1-2, with D uncertain. Per germline, CDR1 SGHTA and CDR2 FQGNSA. The CDR3 has 15 amino acids. Trimming removed 0 bases at V and 4 bases at J, with 12 bases between. This CDR3 reads CASSLAGSIGYGYTF. In DNA, the CDR3 is TGTGCCAGCAGCTTAGCGGGGAGCATAGGCTATGGCTACACCTTC.

V gene TRBV6-6 combines with J gene TRBJ1-5, with D possibly being TRBD1 (5 bases). The CDR3 totals 14 residues. Trimming left V 2 bases short and J 4 bases short, with 9 bases between. Per the germline V gene, CDR1 is MNHNY and CDR2 is SVGAGI (reference sequence). CDR3 sequence reads: CASSYQGVNQPQHF. For the CDR3, the DNA is TGTGCCAGCAGTTACCAAGGGGTTAATCAGCCCCAGCATTTT.

The chain combines TRBV9 with TRBJ2-7, with 7 bases that match TRBD1. This CDR3 contains 12 residues. V lost 4 bases, J lost 6 bases, and 4 bases stayed unmatched. Germline-derived CDR1 and CDR2 are SGDLS and YYNGEE. This CDR3 is CASSLQGPEQYF. The CDR3 region has the DNA TGTGCCAGCAGCCTACAGGGGCCCGAGCAGTACTTC.

The chain joins TRBV11-2 to TRBJ2-3; D not resolved. CDR1 is SGHAT, CDR2 FQNNGV, per germline. This CDR3 is built from 14 residues. V dropped 2 bases and J dropped 0 bases, with 6 bases sitting between them. CDR3 sequence (DNA): TGTGCCAGCAGCTTACTCTCTAGCACAGATACGCAGTATTTT. This translates into CASSLLSSTDTQYF.

The rearrangement joins TRBV5-1 to TRBJ2-5; no clear D. CDR3 length equals 14 residues. Deletions cut 1 base from V and 3 bases from J, with 10 bases between. Germline values: CDR1 SGHRS, CDR2 YFSETQ. The CDR3 nucleotides are TGCGCCAGCAGCTTGACAGTCGGCAAAGAGACCCAGTACTTC. This gives the protein CASSLTVGKETQYF.

The chain has TRBV28 and TRBJ1-3, with D possibly matching TRBD1 (6 bases). V was shortened by 6 bases and J by 1 base, with 19 bases between the two germline ends. From germline, CDR1 is MDHEN and CDR2 SYDVKM. The CDR3 is made up of 17 amino acids. This chain's CDR3 is CASSPRVETGSGNTIYF. CDR3 DNA sequence: TGTGCCAGCAGCCCGCGAGTCGAAACAGGGTCTGGAAACACCATATATTTT.

The chain carries TRBV27 and TRBJ2-7; TRBD2 matches 11 bases. This CDR3 spans 17 amino acids. J was trimmed by 0 bases and V by 5 bases; bases with no gene match: 9. Germline assignment: CDR1 MNHEY and CDR2 SMNVEV (reference sequence). The CDR3 loop is CASSPTGTSGSSYEQYF. As DNA, the CDR3 is TGTGCCAGCAGTCCGACCGGGACTAGCGGTTCCTCCTACGAGCAGTACTTC.